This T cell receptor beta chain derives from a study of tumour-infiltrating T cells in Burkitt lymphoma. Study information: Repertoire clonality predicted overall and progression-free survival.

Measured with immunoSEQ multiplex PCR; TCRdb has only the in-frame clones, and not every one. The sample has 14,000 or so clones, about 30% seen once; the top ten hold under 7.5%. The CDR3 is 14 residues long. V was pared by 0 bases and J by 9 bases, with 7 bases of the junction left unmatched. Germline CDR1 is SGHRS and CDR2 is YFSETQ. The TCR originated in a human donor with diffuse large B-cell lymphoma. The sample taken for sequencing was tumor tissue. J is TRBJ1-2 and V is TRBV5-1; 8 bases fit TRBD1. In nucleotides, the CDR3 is TGCGCCAGCAGCTTGGGATTAGGACAGGGCCGCTACACCTTC. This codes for CASSLGLGQGRYTF.